Listed below are T cell receptor beta chains from one sample, sequenced in a study of blood T cell repertoires in COVID-19. This table comes from immunoSEQ multiplex PCR, and its TCRdb copy is limited to in-frame clones, with some not included. The table has 200,000 to 250,000 clones, about 80% seen once. Sequenced material: peripheral blood. These receptors were obtained from a woman aged 45-59 years with acute or convalescent COVID-19. Both conserved end residues are part of each CDR3. A D gene is named only where the DNA matches it firmly. The listing skips clone size in some rows; elsewhere it reads once, few, many or a size class.

clone size: few; D gene: -; V gene: TRBV7-8; J gene: TRBJ1-6; CDR3 protein: CASSLAQYSYNSPLHF; CDR3 DNA: TGTGCCAGCAGCTTAGCCCAGTACTCCTATAATTCACCCCTCCACTTT
clone size: -; D gene: -; V gene: TRBV18; J gene: TRBJ1-1; CDR3 protein: CASSQGQNTEAFF; CDR3 DNA: TGTGCCAGCTCACAAGGACAGAACACTGAAGCTTTCTTT
clone size: -; D gene: TRBD1; V gene: TRBV7-2; J gene: TRBJ1-2; CDR3 protein: CASSFVKEGAGGYTF; CDR3 DNA: TGTGCCAGCAGCTTCGTCAAAGAGGGGGCGGGAGGCTACACCTTC
clone size: -; D gene: TRBD1; V gene: TRBV5-1; J gene: TRBJ2-5; CDR3 protein: CASSPDRGLQETQYF; CDR3 DNA: TGCGCCAGCAGTCCGGACAGGGGGCTCCAAGAGACCCAGTACTTC
clone size: -; D gene: -; V gene: TRBV20-1; J gene: TRBJ2-7; CDR3 protein: CSARDSYEQYF; CDR3 DNA: TGCAGTGCTAGAGATTCTTACGAGCAGTACTTC
clone size: -; D gene: -; V gene: TRBV28; J gene: TRBJ1-1; CDR3 protein: CASRQNLNTEAFF; CDR3 DNA: TGTGCCAGCAGACAGAATTTGAACACTGAAGCTTTCTTT
clone size: once; D gene: -; V gene: TRBV19; J gene: TRBJ1-5; CDR3 protein: CASSIVVGGGNQPQHF; CDR3 DNA: TGTGCCAGTAGTATAGTAGTGGGCGGGGGCAATCAGCCCCAGCATTTT
clone size: -; D gene: TRBD2; V gene: TRBV6-2/TRBV6-3; J gene: TRBJ2-1; CDR3 protein: CASSQGLAGNNEQFF; CDR3 DNA: TGTGCCAGCAGCCAAGGACTAGCGGGGAACAATGAGCAGTTCTTC
clone size: -; D gene: -; V gene: TRBV7-2; J gene: TRBJ1-4; CDR3 protein: CASSARSADGKLFF; CDR3 DNA: TGTGCCAGCAGCGCTCGATCGGCGGATGGGAAACTGTTTTTT
clone size: -; D gene: TRBD1; V gene: TRBV28; J gene: TRBJ1-2; CDR3 protein: CASRSGTGGANYGYTF; CDR3 DNA: TGTGCCAGCAGGTCCGGGACAGGGGGCGCTAACTATGGCTACACCTTC
clone size: -; D gene: -; V gene: TRBV5-1; J gene: TRBJ2-3; CDR3 protein: CASRDSPLDTQYF; CDR3 DNA: TGCGCCAGCCGGGACTCCCCTCTAGATACGCAGTATTTT
clone size: -; D gene: TRBD1; V gene: TRBV4-2; J gene: TRBJ1-2; CDR3 protein: CASSQEDRGRYGYTF; CDR3 DNA: TGTGCCAGCAGCCAGGAGGACAGGGGCCGGTATGGCTACACCTTC
clone size: -; D gene: -; V gene: TRBV7-8; J gene: TRBJ2-4; CDR3 protein: CASSSSTQGDIQYF; CDR3 DNA: TGTGCCAGCAGCTCTTCGACACAAGGGGACATTCAGTACTTC
clone size: -; D gene: TRBD1; V gene: TRBV19; J gene: TRBJ2-2; CDR3 protein: CASKLGQGGGELFF; CDR3 DNA: TGTGCCAGTAAGCTGGGACAGGGAGGCGGGGAGCTGTTTTTT
clone size: -; D gene: TRBD1; V gene: TRBV19; J gene: TRBJ1-1; CDR3 protein: CASSEETRTGTMNTEAFF; CDR3 DNA: TGTGCCAGTAGCGAGGAGACCCGGACAGGCACCATGAACACTGAAGCTTTCTTT
clone size: -; D gene: -; V gene: TRBV19; J gene: TRBJ2-3; CDR3 protein: CASSIAGYDTQYF; CDR3 DNA: TGTGCCAGTAGTATAGCAGGGTACGATACGCAGTATTTT
clone size: -; D gene: -; V gene: TRBV12-2; J gene: TRBJ2-7; CDR3 protein: CASRLAFSHEQYF; CDR3 DNA: TGTGCAAGTCGCTTAGCCTTTTCCCACGAGCAGTACTTC
clone size: -; D gene: -; V gene: TRBV11-2; J gene: TRBJ1-1; CDR3 protein: CASSLVRDEAFF; CDR3 DNA: TGTGCCAGCAGCTTAGTACGGGATGAAGCTTTCTTT
clone size: -; D gene: -; V gene: TRBV6-2/TRBV6-3; J gene: TRBJ1-3; CDR3 protein: CASSYGRLSSGNTIYF; CDR3 DNA: TGTGCCAGCAGTTACGGGCGCTTAAGCTCTGGAAACACCATATATTTT
clone size: -; D gene: -; V gene: TRBV5-1; J gene: TRBJ1-2; CDR3 protein: CASSPQANYGYTF; CDR3 DNA: TGCGCCAGCAGCCCCCAGGCCAACTATGGCTACACCTTC
clone size: -; D gene: -; V gene: TRBV28; J gene: TRBJ1-1; CDR3 protein: CAVLKPISEAFF; CDR3 DNA: TGTGCCGTCCTAAAACCGATTTCGGAAGCTTTCTTT
clone size: -; D gene: TRBD2; V gene: TRBV11-3; J gene: TRBJ2-1; CDR3 protein: CASSLGGGRTYNEQFF; CDR3 DNA: TGTGCCAGCAGCTTAGGCGGGGGGCGGACCTACAATGAGCAGTTCTTC
clone size: -; D gene: TRBD2; V gene: TRBV4-1; J gene: TRBJ2-1; CDR3 protein: CASSPGLVPLGYNEQFF; CDR3 DNA: TGCGCCAGCAGCCCGGGACTAGTCCCTCTCGGTTACAATGAGCAGTTCTTC
clone size: -; D gene: TRBD1; V gene: TRBV3-1/TRBV3-2; J gene: TRBJ1-1; CDR3 protein: CASRPQGAGERGAFF; CDR3 DNA: TGTGCCAGCAGACCTCAGGGGGCTGGGGAAAGAGGAGCTTTCTTT
clone size: -; D gene: -; V gene: TRBV4-1; J gene: TRBJ1-5; CDR3 protein: CASSQDGAGAGNQPQHF; CDR3 DNA: TGCGCCAGCAGCCAAGATGGGGCAGGGGCGGGCAATCAGCCCCAGCATTTT
clone size: once; D gene: TRBD1; V gene: TRBV6-5; J gene: TRBJ1-3; CDR3 protein: CASSFGQAGNTIYF; CDR3 DNA: TGTGCCAGCAGTTTCGGACAGGCTGGAAACACCATATATTTT
clone size: few; D gene: TRBD1; V gene: TRBV7-9; J gene: TRBJ1-5; CDR3 protein: CASSWDSSNQPQHF; CDR3 DNA: TGTGCCAGCAGCTGGGACAGTTCCAATCAGCCCCAGCATTTT
clone size: -; D gene: -; V gene: TRBV6-5; J gene: TRBJ1-4; CDR3 protein: CASSGIGGSSEKLFF; CDR3 DNA: TGTGCCAGCAGCGGGATTGGGGGCAGCAGTGAAAAACTGTTTTTT
clone size: once; D gene: -; V gene: TRBV2; J gene: TRBJ1-5; CDR3 protein: CASRPGGKGQPQHF; CDR3 DNA: TGTGCCAGCCGGCCGGGGGGCAAAGGACAGCCCCAGCATTTT
clone size: once; D gene: TRBD2; V gene: TRBV4-2; J gene: TRBJ2-1; CDR3 protein: CASSGLTSGGAYEQFF; CDR3 DNA: TGTGCCAGCAGCGGCCTGACTAGCGGGGGGGCCTATGAGCAGTTCTTC
clone size: -; D gene: TRBD1; V gene: TRBV6-5; J gene: TRBJ1-5; CDR3 protein: CASRRDRREPQHF; CDR3 DNA: TGTGCCAGCAGAAGGGACAGGCGGGAGCCCCAGCATTTT
clone size: -; D gene: -; V gene: TRBV7-3; J gene: TRBJ2-1; CDR3 protein: CASSISPSGHEQFF; CDR3 DNA: TGTGCCAGCAGCATTAGCCCGAGCGGGCATGAGCAGTTCTTC
clone size: -; D gene: TRBD1; V gene: TRBV6-5; J gene: TRBJ1-2; CDR3 protein: CASSYSRKDRAHGYTF; CDR3 DNA: TGTGCCAGCAGTTACTCGAGAAAGGACAGGGCTCATGGCTACACCTTC
clone size: -; D gene: -; V gene: TRBV21-1; J gene: TRBJ2-1; CDR3 protein: CASSKSASGGDYNEQFF; CDR3 DNA: TGTGCCAGCAGCAAAAGCGCTAGCGGGGGTGACTACAATGAGCAGTTCTTC
clone size: once; D gene: TRBD1; V gene: TRBV7-2; J gene: TRBJ2-3; CDR3 protein: CASSRDRFDTDTQYF; CDR3 DNA: TGTGCCAGCAGTCGGGACAGGTTTGACACAGATACGCAGTATTTT
clone size: -; D gene: TRBD2; V gene: TRBV5-1; J gene: TRBJ2-1; CDR3 protein: CASSLWTSGNEQFF; CDR3 DNA: TGCGCCAGCAGCTTGTGGACTAGCGGAAATGAGCAGTTCTTC
clone size: -; D gene: TRBD2; V gene: TRBV27; J gene: TRBJ2-1; CDR3 protein: CASTTPVPLAGGYNEQFF; CDR3 DNA: TGTGCCAGCACCACCCCTGTCCCGCTAGCGGGGGGGTACAATGAGCAGTTCTTC
clone size: few; D gene: -; V gene: TRBV27; J gene: TRBJ1-2; CDR3 protein: CASGGGAGVNYGYTF; CDR3 DNA: TGTGCCAGCGGAGGGGGGGCAGGGGTTAACTATGGCTACACCTTC
clone size: -; D gene: -; V gene: TRBV7-2; J gene: TRBJ1-5; CDR3 protein: CASSFGGEGNQPQHF; CDR3 DNA: TGTGCCAGCAGCTTCGGCGGGGAGGGCAATCAGCCCCAGCATTTT
clone size: -; D gene: TRBD2; V gene: TRBV19; J gene: TRBJ2-5; CDR3 protein: CASSPRVLAGGQETQYF; CDR3 DNA: TGTGCCAGTAGTCCCCGGGTACTAGCGGGAGGTCAGGAGACCCAGTACTTC
clone size: -; D gene: -; V gene: TRBV18; J gene: TRBJ1-4; CDR3 protein: CASSRQSTNEKLFF; CDR3 DNA: TGTGCCAGCTCCCGACAGTCAACTAATGAAAAACTGTTTTTT
clone size: -; D gene: -; V gene: TRBV7-2; J gene: TRBJ1-2; CDR3 protein: CASSLLPFLDTFYGYTF; CDR3 DNA: TGTGCCAGCAGCCTATTACCGTTTCTGGACACCTTCTATGGCTACACCTTC
clone size: -; D gene: -; V gene: TRBV7-8; J gene: TRBJ1-1; CDR3 protein: CASSPLGGEAFF; CDR3 DNA: TGTGCCAGCAGCCCGCTGGGAGGCGAAGCTTTCTTT
clone size: -; D gene: -; V gene: TRBV19; J gene: TRBJ2-4; CDR3 protein: CASSTQGAKNIQYF; CDR3 DNA: TGTGCCAGTAGTACACAGGGAGCCAAAAACATTCAGTACTTC
clone size: -; D gene: -; V gene: TRBV2; J gene: TRBJ1-1; CDR3 protein: CASSIMNTEAFF; CDR3 DNA: TGTGCCAGCAGTATTATGAACACTGAAGCTTTCTTT
clone size: -; D gene: TRBD1; V gene: TRBV2; J gene: TRBJ2-1; CDR3 protein: CASSGGRRQGVEQFF; CDR3 DNA: TGTGCCAGCAGTGGGGGCCGGAGACAGGGGGTTGAGCAGTTCTTC
clone size: -; D gene: TRBD1; V gene: TRBV18; J gene: TRBJ1-4; CDR3 protein: CASSPSTGDEKLFF; CDR3 DNA: TGTGCCAGCTCACCTTCAACAGGGGATGAAAAACTGTTTTTT
clone size: -; D gene: TRBD1; V gene: TRBV19; J gene: TRBJ1-1; CDR3 protein: CASRYRGLNTEAFF; CDR3 DNA: TGTGCCAGTAGGTACAGGGGATTGAACACTGAAGCTTTCTTT
clone size: -; D gene: -; V gene: TRBV3-1/TRBV3-2; J gene: TRBJ1-6; CDR3 protein: CASSPRSPNSPLHF; CDR3 DNA: TGTGCCAGCAGCCCCAGGTCCCCTAATTCACCCCTCCACTTT
clone size: -; D gene: TRBD2; V gene: TRBV28; J gene: TRBJ2-5; CDR3 protein: CASCPLAGEETQYF; CDR3 DNA: TGTGCCAGCTGTCCTCTAGCGGGGGAAGAGACCCAGTACTTC
clone size: -; D gene: TRBD2; V gene: TRBV2; J gene: TRBJ2-3; CDR3 protein: CASSKGTSGGAQYF; CDR3 DNA: TGTGCCAGCAGTAAGGGGACTAGTGGGGGGGCGCAGTATTTT